Listed below are T cell receptor beta chains from one sample, sequenced in a study of blood T cell repertoires in COVID-19. Method: immunoSEQ multiplex PCR; TCRdb's copy keeps in-frame clones and lacks some. The table records roughly 150,000 clones, around 86% of them present only once. Input material: peripheral blood. The receptor set was obtained from a woman aged 80 or over with COVID-19, enrolled during active disease. Both conserved end residues are trimmed from each CDR3.

V gene	J gene	CDR3 protein
TRBV6-5	TRBJ1-4	ASSYRGRATNEKLF
TRBV6-5	TRBJ1-2	ASRETWEQGGYT
TRBV5-4	TRBJ2-6	AEVDGTGANVLT
TRBV28	TRBJ2-4	ASRLGTGLAGGRSKNIQY
TRBV5-1	TRBJ2-5	ASSLRGLAGQETQY
TRBV5-1	TRBJ2-2	ASSLQGGVTGELF
TRBV2	TRBJ2-7	ASRPEASYEQY
TRBV28	TRBJ2-7	ASSPNRDWGQQY
TRBV24-1	TRBJ1-2	ATSEPSTGNYGYT
TRBV4-3	TRBJ2-7	ASSQELADSYEQY
TRBV7-6	TRBJ1-6	ASSRGQDGSPLH
TRBV12-3/TRBV12-4	TRBJ1-2	ASRDTNSYGYT
TRBV28	TRBJ1-1	ASSSIRGWNTEAF
TRBV7-2	TRBJ1-5	ASSDQGALGQPQH
TRBV18	TRBJ1-1	ASSQNGVGSTEAF
TRBV25-1	TRBJ2-2	ATGGGSSNTGELF
TRBV14	TRBJ2-1	ASSRGRGASYNEQF
TRBV6-1	TRBJ2-1	ASSEWASGATRLYNEQF
TRBV4-3	TRBJ2-7	ASSQDLLGVAGFYEQY
TRBV3-1/TRBV3-2	TRBJ2-1	ASSQDLAGGEQF
TRBV27	TRBJ1-1	ASSLGAGVEAF
TRBV2	TRBJ2-4	ASRPRLRLGPNIQY
TRBV4-2	TRBJ2-7	ASSQEARANYEQY
TRBV19	TRBJ2-2	ASTRTSGSGTGELF
TRBV28	TRBJ2-3	ASSVISGRVTDTQY
TRBV19	TRBJ1-1	ASSISRGLSTEAF
TRBV28	TRBJ1-5	AAQGGDQPQH
TRBV6-2/TRBV6-3	TRBJ2-7	ASSYVGSYEQY
TRBV5-1	TRBJ1-4	ASSPTGATNEKLF
TRBV5-1	TRBJ2-7	ASSSLGTSFYEQY
TRBV7-2	TRBJ1-1	ASSLGANTEAF
TRBV2	TRBJ1-5	ASSEMGAGGQPQH
TRBV10-3	TRBJ1-2	AISGGDRSNYGYT
TRBV7-6	TRBJ1-4	ASSLTGGPTNEKLF
TRBV5-1	TRBJ2-7	ASSLLPGDTSYEQY
TRBV9	TRBJ2-7	ASSVEGTGKDEQY
TRBV5-8	TRBJ1-2	ASSTIDRGAYGYT